This T cell receptor beta chain was sequenced in a study of blood T cells in healthy people across ages. Study outcomes and limitations: Long-lived donors carried more naive CD4+ cells and greater diversity than aged donors.

The second PCR ran roughly 7 to 12 cycles with a sample-barcoded 5' primer and J-beta primers. TCRdb independently ran MiXCR on the 5' RACE reads; one entry per CDR3 protein. The table lists under 1,000,000 distinct CDR3 sequences, roughly 35% of them singletons. Trimming cost V 6 bases and J 5 bases, with 13 bases left between them. The CDR3 is made up of 13 amino acids. This clonotype has a count of ten or more. The target antigen is unknown. Healthy Caucasian individuals from Russia aged roughly 6 to 100 were enrolled as donors. Total RNA extracted from each sample amounted to at least 6 micrograms.

The chain links TRBV12-3 or TRBV12-4 to TRBJ2-5, with D uncertain. Specimen: blood. This receptor was taken from a man between 18 and 29 years old in good health. CDR3 nucleotides: TGTGCCAGCAGGAAACGGAGTAGGGAGACCCAGTACTTC. It specifies CASRKRSRETQYF.